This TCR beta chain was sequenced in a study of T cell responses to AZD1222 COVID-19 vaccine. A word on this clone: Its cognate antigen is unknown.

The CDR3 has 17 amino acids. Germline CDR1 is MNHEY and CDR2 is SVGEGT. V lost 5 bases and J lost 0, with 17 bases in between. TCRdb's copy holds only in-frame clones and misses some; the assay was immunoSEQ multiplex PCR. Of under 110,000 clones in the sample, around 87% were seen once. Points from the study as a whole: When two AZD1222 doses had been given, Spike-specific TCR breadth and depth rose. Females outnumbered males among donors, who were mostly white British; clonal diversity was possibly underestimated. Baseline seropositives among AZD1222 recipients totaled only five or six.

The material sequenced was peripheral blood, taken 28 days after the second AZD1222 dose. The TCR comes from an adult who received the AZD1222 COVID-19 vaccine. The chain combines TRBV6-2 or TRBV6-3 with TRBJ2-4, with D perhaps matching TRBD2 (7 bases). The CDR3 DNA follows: TGTGCCAGCAGTCCCCGGGGGGCCAATGCAGCCAAAAACATTCAGTACTTC. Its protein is CASSPRGANAAKNIQYF.